The 7 T cell receptor beta chains reported below all come from one sample, sequenced in a study of T cell repertoires in cytomegalovirus infection (dated by TCRdb to about 2019). Antigens for these TCRs are unknown. Reads for this sample came from an Illumina HiSeq 1500. The public reads were run again by TCRdb, first through fastp at Q25 and then through MiXCR, and only productive beta chains were kept. Here each entry gathers all rows of one CDR3 protein and keeps the most common genes and DNA. This sample has about 770,000 distinct CDR3 sequences in its table, and 29% of those were observed once. The ten largest make up approximately 14% of the sample. This specimen's treatment or condition label, per the study, means: in vitro stimulation with specific CMV peptide epitopes to enrich CMV-specific T cells. This material consisted of cultured CD8+ T cells from PBMCs, taken from culture after CMV antigen stimulation. The receptors here all came from a human donor in good health (CMV status not recorded). Some clones in this sample may be carry-over from other donors' samples.

The CDR3 loop is CASSYGRSTVNTEAFF. The CDR3 DNA follows: TGTGCCAGCAGTTACGGACGGAGTACGGTGAACACTGAAGCTTTCTTT. V gene TRBV6-2 or TRBV6-3 combines with J gene TRBJ1-1; the D is unclear. Between the trimmed V and J ends, which lost 2 bases and 0 bases, there was a span of 13 bases. There are 16 residues in the CDR3. Per germline, CDR1 MNHEY and CDR2 SVGEGT.

This clonotype was found a few times. The J gene is TRBJ1-2, the V gene TRBV27, with a possible D match to TRBD1 (6 bases). The CDR3 loop spans 15 amino acids. Germline V lookup: CDR1 MNHEY, CDR2 SMNVEV (reference sequence). V was cut by 5 bases and J by 7 bases, with 20 bases left in between. In nucleotides, the CDR3 is TGTGCCAGCAGTCAGTCGACAGGAGCCTATTTTGGCTACACCTTC. Translation gives CASSQSTGAYFGYTF.

The chain couples TRBV27 to TRBJ2-7; D perhaps matches TRBD2 (5 bases). Germline CDR1 MNHEY, CDR2 SMNVEV (reference sequence). Trimming pared 2 bases from V and 0 bases from J, leaving 11 bases between. The CDR3 is 15 residues long. CDR3 nucleotides: TGTGCCAGCAGTTTAGTCGGACTGAGCTCCTACGAGCAGTACGTC. Amino acid sequence: CASSLVGLSSYEQYV.

CDR3 nucleotide sequence: TGTGCCAGCAGCCAAGACAGCGGCGATGAGCAGTTCTTC. Translation gives CASSQDSGDEQFF. The chain has TRBV4-2 and TRBJ2-1, with D possibly being TRBD2 (5 bases). Deletions cut 0 bases from V and 8 bases from J, with 8 bases between. This CDR3 has 13 amino acids. Per the germline V gene, CDR1 is LGHNA and CDR2 is YNFKEQ.

V and J are TRBV6-5 and TRBJ2-7, with 7 bases that match TRBD1. The CDR3 totals 15 residues. V lost 2 bases and J lost 0; bases outside the gene matches: 4. Germline CDR1 MNHEY, CDR2 SVGAGI. CDR3 nucleotide sequence: TGTGCCAGCAGTTACGACAGGGCTCACTCCTACGAGCAGTACGTC. It specifies CASSYDRAHSYEQYV.

This rearrangement joins TRBV5-5 to TRBJ1-4; TRBD1 agrees at 9 bases. This CDR3 spans 15 amino acids. With 5 bases clipped from V and 7 bases from J, the junction kept 9 bases outside the gene matches. Germline V lookup: CDR1 SGHKS, CDR2 YYEKEE (reference sequence). CDR3 nucleotide sequence: TGTGCCAGCAGTTCTGACAGGGGGAGTGGTGAAAAACTGTTTTTT. Its translation is CASSSDRGSGEKLFF.

Many counts were recorded for this clonotype. V and J are TRBV7-2 and TRBJ1-1, with 8 bases lining up with TRBD1. This CDR3 comprises 16 residues. Germline-derived CDR1 and CDR2 are SGHTA and FQGNSA. V dropped 0 bases and J dropped 5; count of bases not matched to a gene: 8. This chain's CDR3 is CASSLASGQGWTEAFF. The CDR3 DNA reads TGTGCCAGCAGCTTAGCGAGCGGACAGGGATGGACTGAAGCTTTCTTT. The whole variable domain, filled in from reference TRBV7-2 and TRBJ1-1, reads GAGVSQSPSNKVTEKGKDVELRCDPISGHTALYWYRQSLGQGLEFLIYFQGNSAPDKSGLPSDRFSAERTGGSVSTLTIQRTQQEDSAVYLCASSLASGQGWTEAFFGQGTRLTVV.